This is a list of T cell receptor beta chains from one sample in a study of sequential checkpoint blockade in melanoma. Repertoires were generated with immunoSEQ multiplex PCR, while TCRdb's copy carries only in-frame clones and drops some. The sample includes 16,000 or so clones, around 94% seen only once; the top ten take 24%. This material consisted of CD8+ T cells sorted from blood (inferred from file names), taken from a patient given nivolumab and ipilimumab in sequence. These receptors originate from a human donor with melanoma. Each CDR3 is given with its conserved first and last residue. D genes are given only for firm matches. Not every row has a clone size; where given, it reads once, few, many or a size class.

>TRBV27|NA|NA
CASSTTGRGYEQYF
>TRBV19|TRBD1|NA
CASSRDRASGANVLTF
>TRBV6-1|TRBD1|NA
CASSEFRGGADQPQHF
>TRBV27|NA|NA
CASGSGVAGNTIYF
>TRBV28|NA|NA
CASRPTPAGAEKLFF
>TRBV7-3|TRBD2|NA
CASSSGLAGGGEQFF
>TRBV6-5|NA|NA
CASSYHSGEQYF
>TRBV5-1|TRBD1|NA
CASSFEGAGTEAFF
>TRBV5-6|TRBD1|NA
CASSSTGVNTEAFF
>TRBV6-5|NA|NA
CASGGLYEQYF
>TRBV6-6|NA|NA
CASTDRAASGAYEQYF
>TRBV19|TRBD2|few
CASSPAGGESYEQYF
>TRBV4-1|TRBD1|NA
CASSPEDRGNPTQF
>TRBV4-3|TRBD1|NA
CASSQDPGGSGYGYTF
>TRBV2|NA|once
CASSWTDEQFF
>TRBV19|NA|NA
CASSHPGYTYEAFF
>TRBV5-6|TRBD1|NA
CASSLPTGDYTF
>TRBV21-1|NA|NA
CASSKEGQGEANYGYTF
>TRBV4-1|NA|NA
CASSQDRGPGNTIYF
>TRBV4-1|NA|NA
CASSSTVAANTGELFF
>TRBV6-1|TRBD1|NA
CASSTSGTGVNEQYF
>TRBV30|TRBD1|NA
CAWMLGTGDEKLFF
>TRBV9|TRBD1|NA
CASSVGTGSGNTIYF
>TRBV6-5|NA|NA
CASSSDSGSYNEQFF
>TRBV29-1|NA|NA
CSARDEKLFF
>TRBV11-2|NA|NA
CASSLTGFSNQPQHF
>TRBV19|TRBD1|NA
CASSIARSTGAGNTEAFF
>TRBV28|TRBD2|NA
CASSFGIAGIYEQYF
>TRBV27|NA|NA
CASSFAGTRSYEQYF
>TRBV27|TRBD1|NA
CASSWTGGLDYGYTF
>TRBV11-2|TRBD2|NA
CASSYNAGGAGTDTQYF